One and the same sample provided the 13 T cell receptor beta chains below, sequenced in a study of radiotherapy plus CTLA-4 blockade in lung cancer. Repertoires were generated with immunoSEQ multiplex PCR, while TCRdb's copy carries only in-frame clones and drops some. The sample lists tens of thousands of clones, more than 60% occurring once. The sequenced sample was peripheral blood, obtained from a patient treated with radiotherapy plus ipilimumab. These receptors were taken from a human donor with non-small cell lung cancer who had a partial response to radiotherapy plus ipilimumab.

The rearrangement joins TRBV9 to TRBJ2-7, with D possibly matching TRBD2 (6 bases). Trimming left V 0 bases short and J 2 bases short, with 12 bases between. The CDR3 extends over 15 amino acids. Germline loops: CDR1 SGDLS, CDR2 YYNGEE. CDR3 coding DNA: TGTGCCAGCAGCGTAGATGCGGGAAGGGCCTACGAGCAGTACTTC. It codes for CASSVDAGRAYEQYF.

The chain combines TRBV7-9 with TRBJ2-1, with D possibly TRBD1 on 6 matching bases. CDR1 and CDR2 from the germline V gene are SEHNR and FQNEAQ (reference sequence). The ends were cut back, 5 bases at V and 4 bases at J, with 15 bases in the middle. This CDR3 has 15 amino acids. CDR3 in DNA: TGTGCCAGCAGCCGAACAGGGTCACAGTACAATGAGCAGTTCTTC. Protein product: CASSRTGSQYNEQFF.

This clone was seen once. This sequence joins TRBV5-1 and TRBJ1-4; D is possibly TRBD1 (6 bases). There are 15 residues in the CDR3. From germline, CDR1 is SGHRS and CDR2 YFSETQ. V was shortened by 2 bases and J by 2 bases, with 10 bases between the two germline ends. The CDR3 coding sequence is TGCGCCAGCAGCTTTGGGGGGGCTACTAATGAAAAACTGTTTTTT. Amino acids: CASSFGGATNEKLFF.

V usage is TRBV10-3 and J usage is TRBJ2-3, with 7 bases lining up with TRBD2. This CDR3 has 14 residues. Germline V gene data show CDR1 as ENHRY and CDR2 as SYGVKD. Germline trimming cut 11 bases from V and 2 bases from J; bases unmatched to any gene: 10. CDR3 DNA: TGTGCCGCGGGGGACGGGACCGTCACAGATACGCAGTATTTT. This gives the protein CAAGDGTVTDTQYF.

The chain uses TRBV4-1 and TRBJ1-2; 7 nucleotides match TRBD1. The germline V gene encodes CDR1 MGHRA and CDR2 YSYEKL. The J segment lost 4 bases and the V segment lost 4 bases, leaving 12 bases of the junction unmatched. The CDR3 has 16 amino acids. The CDR3 spells CASSPITGASGYGYTF. CDR3 DNA sequence: TGCGCCAGCAGCCCAATAACAGGGGCTTCCGGCTATGGCTACACCTTC.

V gene TRBV7-3 combines with J gene TRBJ2-2; the match to TRBD2 covers 7 bases. The CDR3 is 16 residues long. The V segment lost 4 bases and the J segment 4 bases; nucleotides outside the gene matches: 9. Germline V gene lookup returns CDR1 SGHTA and CDR2 FQGTGA. DNA for the CDR3: TGTGCCAGCAGCTACCTAGGACTAGGAGGCACCGGGGAGCTGTTTTTT. Translation gives CASSYLGLGGTGELFF.

This clone was observed once. The CDR3 DNA reads TGTGCCAGCAGCTTAACAGTCGCCGGGGAGCTGTTTTTT. It yields the protein CASSLTVAGELFF. This chain uses TRBV7-8 with TRBJ2-2; D not certain. CDR1 and CDR2 from the germline V gene are SGHVS and FQNEAQ. V was pared by 2 bases and J by 6 bases, with 7 bases between. The CDR3 is 13 residues long.

This clone has just a few counts. The V call is TRBV2, the J call TRBJ1-5, with 11 bases lining up with TRBD1. The ends lost 6 bases at V and 3 bases at J; junction bases unmatched: 4. The CDR3 is made up of 15 amino acids. CDR1 is SNHLY and CDR2 is FYNNEI in the germline V gene. The CDR3 DNA reads as TGTGCCAGCAGCCGGGACAGGGGGGCCAATCAGCCCCAGCATTTT. It encodes CASSRDRGANQPQHF.

This clone showed up just a few times. The gene calls are TRBV5-1 and TRBJ2-1; possible D gene TRBD2, 6 bases. Germline V CDR1 and CDR2: SGHRS, YFSETQ. V dropped 0 bases and J dropped 0 bases, with 10 bases sitting between them. The CDR3 has 16 amino acids. The chain's CDR3 is CASSLAGGVSYNEQFF. Written as DNA, the CDR3 is TGCGCCAGCAGCTTGGCCGGAGGGGTCTCCTACAATGAGCAGTTCTTC.

This clone was seen just once. This sequence joins TRBV5-1 and TRBJ1-1, with 7 bases aligning to TRBD1. The CDR3 spans 14 residues. V trimming: 3 bases; J trimming: 2 bases; junction bases outside the gene matches: 4. In germline, CDR1 is SGHRS, CDR2 YFSETQ. CDR3 residues: CASSWTGVNTEAFF. CDR3 in DNA: TGCGCCAGCAGCTGGACAGGCGTAAACACTGAAGCTTTCTTT.

The rearrangement uses TRBV2 and TRBJ2-3; D unresolved. This CDR3 contains 14 residues. V lost 0 bases to trimming and J lost 8 bases, with 12 bases between them. Germline V gene lookup returns CDR1 SNHLY and CDR2 FYNNEI. The CDR3 spells CASSEAISAGTQYF. CDR3 nucleotide sequence: TGTGCCAGCAGTGAAGCGATAAGCGCTGGTACGCAGTATTTT.

The rearrangement joins TRBV5-1 to TRBJ2-1; 11 bases match TRBD2. Trimming cost V 5 bases and J 8 bases; bases outside gene matches: 12. Germline CDR1 SGHRS, CDR2 YFSETQ. The CDR3 length is 16 residues. As DNA, the CDR3 is TGCGCCAGCAGTCCCCTTAGCGGGGGGGTTGATCATGAGCAGTTCTTC. Protein: CASSPLSGGVDHEQFF.

J is TRBJ1-1 and V is TRBV7-8; weak D call: TRBD1 (5 bases). The CDR3 consists of 12 residues. V gave up 5 bases and J gave up 4 bases, with 8 bases separating them. Germline V gene data show CDR1 as SGHVS and CDR2 as FQNEAQ. The CDR3 region has the DNA TGTGCCAGCAGCCGGGGGGGCACTGAAGCTTTCTTT. It is translated as CASSRGGTEAFF.